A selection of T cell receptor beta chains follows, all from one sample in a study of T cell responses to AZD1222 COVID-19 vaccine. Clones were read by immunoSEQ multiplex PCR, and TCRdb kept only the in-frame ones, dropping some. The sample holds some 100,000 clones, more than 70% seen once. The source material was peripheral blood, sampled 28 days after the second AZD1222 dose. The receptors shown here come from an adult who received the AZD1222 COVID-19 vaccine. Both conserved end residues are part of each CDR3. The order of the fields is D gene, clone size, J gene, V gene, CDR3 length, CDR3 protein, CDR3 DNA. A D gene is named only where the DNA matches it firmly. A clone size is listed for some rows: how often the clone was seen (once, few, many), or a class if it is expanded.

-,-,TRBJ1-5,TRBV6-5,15,CASSPGPTPREPQHF,TGTGCCAGCAGTCCCGGACCGACTCCAAGGGAGCCCCAGCATTTT
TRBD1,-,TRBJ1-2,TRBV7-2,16,CASSPRPTGTDYGYTF,TGTGCCAGCAGCCCCCGACCGACAGGGACCGACTATGGCTACACCTTC
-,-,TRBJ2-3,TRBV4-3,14,CASSQVGGPHTQYF,TGCGCCAGCAGCCAAGTTGGGGGGCCGCATACGCAGTATTTT
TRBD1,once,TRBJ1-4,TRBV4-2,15,CASSQESELTGTVDF,TGTGCCAGCAGCCAAGAATCGGAGTTGACCGGGACAGTTGATTTT
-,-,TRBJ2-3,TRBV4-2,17,CASSHRGAGDPTDTQYF,TGTGCCAGCAGCCATAGGGGGGCGGGGGACCCCACAGATACGCAGTATTTT
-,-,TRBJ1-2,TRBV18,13,CASSQDRNYGYTF,TGTGCCAGCTCCCAGGACCGAAACTATGGCTACACCTTC
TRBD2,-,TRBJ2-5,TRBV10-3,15,CAISESRGGGETQYF,TGTGCCATCAGTGAGTCGCGGGGGGGAGGAGAGACCCAGTACTTC
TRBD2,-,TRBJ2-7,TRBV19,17,CASSTSESAGVVYEQYF,TGTGCCAGTAGTACCTCGGAGTCAGCGGGAGTCGTATACGAGCAGTACTTC
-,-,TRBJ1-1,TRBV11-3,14,CASSLGGATPEAFF,TGTGCCAGCAGCTTAGGGGGCGCGACCCCTGAAGCTTTCTTT
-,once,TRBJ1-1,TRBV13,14,CASSLGQFNTEAFF,TGTGCCAGCAGCTTAGGACAGTTCAACACTGAAGCTTTCTTT
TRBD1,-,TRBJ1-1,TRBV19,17,CASPPPQILQGIAEAFF,TGTGCCAGTCCGCCTCCCCAAATTTTACAGGGGATCGCTGAAGCTTTCTTT